Listed here is a single T cell receptor (beta chain). The antigen this receptor binds is unknown. Base qualities are not at hand, and no much larger clone is one base apart. The CDR3 regions of human TCRbeta chains were analyzed by immunosequencing. The authors' pipeline ran thus. TCRs in the repertoires were compared against a reference library of SARS-CoV-2-specific TCRs that had been generated with the MIRA antigen-specificity platform. Breadth was defined as the fraction of unique TCRs that were SARS-CoV-2-associated, and depth was defined as the fraction of total T cells that were SARS-CoV-2-associated. Using the MIRA data, each spike-specific TCR was assigned both to the spike region to which the TCR was reactive and to a CD4 or CD8 class. Log10-transformed breadth and depth values were compared by one-way ANOVA with Sidak's multiple comparisons tests. TCRdb mirrors the immuneACCESS table, restricted to in-frame sequences. Some clones are absent from its copies; in checked studies, under half trace to an unresolved V gene, and the reason for the others is unknown. The DNA gave D and trimming, while V, J and clone size come from that table. For this sample there are 120,000 or so clones; 80% to 95% appear just once. The ten largest clones take up 7.5% to 9% of the sample.

The sample's time point label, in plain terms: baseline before first vaccination. The vaccinee samples were drawn from two UK trials, COV001 and COV002, one of which was a single-blind randomized controlled phase 2/3 trial testing AZD1222 (ChAdOx1 nCoV-19) in healthy adults. Trial participant PBMC samples were collected at day 0 and day 28 after the second dose for TCRbeta chain sequencing. The germline V gene (reference sequence) yields GTSNPN for CDR1 and SVGIG for CDR2. Trimming takes 4 bases from V and 0 bases from J, and the germline ends sit 6 bases apart. Measured from the cysteine to the phenylalanine, the CDR3 is 12 residues long. Solely the CDR3 DNA is kept, with 36 bases framed from the first base. The sample is drawn from a study of T cell responses to AZD1222 COVID-19 vaccine (dated by TCRdb to the early 2020s). Notes on the research overall: Because spike-specific TCR depth and breadth did not differ between the two schedules, AZD1222 recipients who got a second dose at roughly 4 weeks were pooled with those who got a second dose at roughly 12 weeks. TCR sequencing covered roughly 230 trial participants: 207 given two doses of AZD1222 and about 26 given two doses of MenACWY control vaccine. Trial participants were enrolled into age subgroups of 18-55, 56-69 and 70-plus years, which contained 148, 28 and 57 TCR-sequenced participants, respectively. The study at large found these results: Nearly half of unique spike-specific TCRs reportedly recognized epitopes outside regions mutated in the B.1.351 and B.1.1.7 variants. After two AZD1222 doses, spike-specific TCR breadth and depth were significantly higher than at day 0 and than in MenACWY recipients. Only five or six AZD1222 recipients were SARS-CoV-2 seropositive at baseline, limiting conclusions about previously exposed vaccinees. No day 14 peak-response samples were available, so repertoires were characterized only after the peak T cell response. In the small 56-69-year group, the increase in depth fell short of significance, most likely because of low power. CD4 TCRs associated with the vaccine covered the entire spike protein, and the dominant responses were in regions 160-218 and 743-854. Participants were mostly white British, with more females than males. The authors suggested clonal diversity may have been underestimated.

The TCR sequence derives from an adult in good health. The sequences come from peripheral blood, collected on day 0 of AZD1222 vaccination. This chain is built from TRBV30 and TRBJ2-5; the D gene cannot be named for sure. The encoded CDR3 is CAWKANQETQYF. DNA sequence: TGTGCCTGGAAGGCGAACCAAGAGACCCAGTACTTC. Here the CDR3 is joined to the reference TRBV30 and TRBJ2-5 genes, and the full variable domain is: SQTIHQWPATLVQPVGSPLSLECTVEGTSNPNLYWYRQAAGRGLQLLFYSVGIGQISSEVPQNLSASRPQDRQFILSSKKLLLSDSGFYLCAWKANQETQYFGPGTRLLVL.